These 25 T cell receptor beta chains were sequenced from one sample in a study of cytomegalovirus exposure and HLA in healthy donors. With 60 Vbeta and 13 Jbeta primers, the PCR was carried out. TCRdb's copy holds only in-frame clones and misses some; the assay was immunoSEQ multiplex PCR. This sample's table reports some 76,000 clones. The specimen was PBMCs. The receptors stem from a man aged 40-49 years in good health and CMV-seronegative.

This chain links TRBV28 with TRBJ2-1; 7 positions match TRBD2. The CDR3 consists of 13 residues. V lost 2 bases, J lost 13 bases, and 8 bases stayed unmatched. The germline CDR1 and CDR2 sequences are MDHEN and SYDVKM. The CDR3 DNA reads as TGTGCCAGCAGTTTAGGTAGCGAGCGGGGACAGTTCTTC. Translation gives CASSLGSERGQFF.

The chain uses TRBV5-4 and TRBJ2-1; 12 bases are a match to TRBD2. The CDR3 extends over 17 amino acids. The germline gives CDR1 SGHNT, CDR2 YYREEE (reference sequence). The J segment lost 7 bases and the V segment lost 4 bases, leaving 12 bases of the junction unmatched. In DNA form, the CDR3 reads TGTGCCAGCAGCCCAAGACTAGCGGGAGCGGGGAGGAATGAGCAGTTCTTC. Protein product: CASSPRLAGAGRNEQFF.

The V gene is TRBV7-2, the J gene TRBJ2-1, with TRBD2 as a possible D gene (6 bases). V was cut by 2 bases and J by 0 bases, with 11 bases left in between. Germline-derived CDR1 and CDR2 are SGHTA and FQGNSA. The CDR3 extends over 16 amino acids. CDR3 amino acids: CASSLKGLSSYNEQFF. DNA of the CDR3: TGTGCCAGCAGCTTAAAGGGACTGAGCTCCTACAATGAGCAGTTCTTC. The full variable domain, in which reference TRBV7-2 and TRBJ2-1 provide the parts outside the CDR3, is GAGVSQSPSNKVTEKGKDVELRCDPISGHTALYWYRQSLGQGLEFLIYFQGNSAPDKSGLPSDRFSAERTGGSVSTLTIQRTQQEDSAVYLCASSLKGLSSYNEQFFGPGTRLTVL.

The chain combines TRBV7-9 with TRBJ1-1; TRBD1 is a possible D gene (5 bases). Germline V lookup: CDR1 SEHNR, CDR2 FQNEAQ (reference sequence). This CDR3 is built from 17 residues. V gave up 3 bases and J gave up 6 bases, with 23 bases separating them. The CDR3: CASSLSVMQGGLPEAFF. DNA of the CDR3: TGTGCCAGCAGCTTGTCTGTAATGCAGGGTGGGCTCCCTGAAGCTTTCTTT.

This chain links TRBV9 with TRBJ1-1; D is unclear. CDR3 length: 15 amino acids. Per the germline V gene, CDR1 is SGDLS and CDR2 is YYNGEE. V lost 0 bases to trimming and J lost 1 base, with 10 bases between them. In DNA form, the CDR3 reads TGTGCCAGCAGCGTAGCACCCACACCGAACACTGAAGCTTTCTTT. Residues: CASSVAPTPNTEAFF.

The V gene is TRBV19, the J gene TRBJ1-2; D is unresolved. V was clipped by 4 bases and J by 0 bases, with 6 bases between them. Looked up from germline, CDR1 is LNHDA and CDR2 is SQIVND (reference sequence). This CDR3 region has 13 residues. The CDR3 sequence is CASSSAANYGYTF. CDR3 bases: TGTGCCAGTAGTAGTGCAGCTAACTATGGCTACACCTTC.

V and J are TRBV7-9 and TRBJ1-1, with D hard to call. Germline loops: CDR1 SEHNR, CDR2 FQNEAQ (reference sequence). Trimming pared 4 bases from V and 3 bases from J, leaving 9 bases between. CDR3 length: 13 amino acids. Here the CDR3 reads CASSSYGDTEAFF. CDR3 in DNA: TGTGCCAGCAGCTCCTACGGAGACACTGAAGCTTTCTTT. The full variable domain, completed using reference TRBV7-9 and TRBJ1-1, is DTGVSQNPRHKITKRGQNVTFRCDPISEHNRLYWYRQTLGQGPEFLTYFQNEAQLEKSRLLSDRFSAERPKGSFSTLEIQRTEQGDSAMYLCASSSYGDTEAFFGQGTRLTVV.

The chain combines TRBV7-9 with TRBJ2-1; possible D gene TRBD1, 5 bases. This CDR3 comprises 17 residues. V gave up 0 bases and J gave up 1 base, with 13 bases separating them. CDR1 SEHNR and CDR2 FQNEAQ come from the germline V gene (reference sequence). This CDR3 reads CASSLASQGRSYNEQFF. The CDR3, as DNA: TGTGCCAGCAGCTTAGCGAGTCAGGGTCGGTCCTACAATGAGCAGTTCTTC.

The V call is TRBV20-1, the J call TRBJ2-1, with a possible D match to TRBD1 (5 bases). The V end lost 6 bases, the J end lost 8 bases, and 8 bases lay between the germline ends. CDR3 length: 10 amino acids. Germline V CDR1 and CDR2: DFQATT, SNEGSKA (reference sequence). CDR3 protein: CSAGAYEQFF. Here the CDR3 DNA reads TGCAGTGCAGGGGCTTATGAGCAGTTCTTC.

The rearrangement uses TRBV5-1 and TRBJ1-1; TRBD1 matches at 7 bases. The trim removed 4 bases at V and 3 bases at J, leaving 6 bases unmatched. Germline V gene sequence: CDR1 SGHRS, CDR2 YFSETQ. CDR3 length: 14 residues. The CDR3 DNA is TGCGCCAGCAGCCAAAGGGGGCTCGACACTGAAGCTTTCTTT. This encodes CASSQRGLDTEAFF.

A word on this clone: The junction does not match germline at one end; this may be a read error. V gene TRBV4-1 combines with J gene TRBJ1-6; 7 bases align to TRBD1. This CDR3 has 17 amino acids. CDR1 is MGHRA and CDR2 is YSYEKL in the germline V gene. CDR3 nucleotides: TGCGTCAGCAGCCAAGACTCCGGGACAGATAATAATTCGCCCCTCCACTTT. The encoded protein is CVSSQDSGTDNNSPLHF.

This chain joins TRBV5-1 and TRBJ2-3; 8 bases agree with TRBD2. CDR1 and CDR2 (germline): SGHRS, YFSETQ. The CDR3 loop spans 20 amino acids. Trimming took 0 bases from V and 5 from J; bases not matched to a gene: 20. The DNA of the CDR3 is TGCGCCAGCAGCTTGGTTCAGGGCGGGAGGTCTAACTTAGCAGAAGATACGCAGTATTTT. It is translated as CASSLVQGGRSNLAEDTQYF.

This rearrangement joins TRBV5-1 to TRBJ2-3; possibly TRBD1 for D (5 bases). Germline V lookup: CDR1 SGHRS, CDR2 YFSETQ. There are 14 residues in the CDR3. V was shortened by 1 base and J by 4 bases, with 10 bases between the two germline ends. The chain's CDR3 is CASSLSRQPDTQYF. The DNA for the CDR3 is TGCGCCAGCAGCTTGTCTCGACAGCCAGATACGCAGTATTTT. Filled out from reference TRBV5-1 and TRBJ2-3, the complete variable domain reads KAGVTQTPRYLIKTRGQQVTLSCSPISGHRSVSWYQQTPGQGLQFLFEYFSETQRNKGNFPGRFSGRQFSNSRSEMNVSTLELGDSALYLCASSLSRQPDTQYFGPGTRLTVL.

CDR3 in DNA: TGTGCCAGCAGCGTAGACGTACCCGTAGCGGGAGCGGGGGATACGCAGTATTTT. Amino acid sequence: CASSVDVPVAGAGDTQYF. J is TRBJ2-3 and V is TRBV9, with 9 bases fitting TRBD2. The CDR3 loop spans 18 amino acids. V shed 0 bases and J 6 bases; nucleotides not matched to a gene: 14. Germline V gene lookup returns CDR1 SGDLS and CDR2 YYNGEE.

CDR3 amino acids: CAIRGTGKENTGELFF. DNA for the CDR3: TGTGCCATCAGGGGCACGGGGAAGGAGAACACCGGGGAGCTGTTTTTT. V usage is TRBV10-3 and J usage is TRBJ2-2, with a possible D match to TRBD2 (5 bases). Deletions cut 6 bases from V and 1 base from J, with 15 bases between. The germline V gene encodes CDR1 ENHRY and CDR2 SYGVKD. This CDR3 contains 16 residues.

This rearrangement joins TRBV7-2 to TRBJ2-7; D may be TRBD1 (6 bases). This CDR3 comprises 14 residues. Germline V gene data show CDR1 as SGHTA and CDR2 as FQGNSA. Trimming took 3 bases from V and 4 from J, leaving 13 bases between them. The CDR3 here is CASSFHQGSYEQYF. For the CDR3, the DNA is TGTGCCAGCAGCTTTCATCAGGGGTCATACGAGCAGTACTTC.

J is TRBJ2-3 and V is TRBV7-2, with no clear D. The CDR3 sequence is 14 residues long. The V and J ends lost 3 bases and 3 bases respectively, with 10 bases between them. Germline V gene lookup returns CDR1 SGHTA and CDR2 FQGNSA. CDR3 nucleotides: TGTGCCAGCAGCTTTCGCGGAGATACAGATACGCAGTATTTT. This gives the protein CASSFRGDTDTQYF.

This sequence joins TRBV28 and TRBJ2-3; TRBD2 agrees at 7 bases. V trimming: 5 bases; J trimming: 6 bases; junction bases outside the gene matches: 11. Looked up from germline, CDR1 is MDHEN and CDR2 is SYDVKM. CDR3 length equals 15 residues. The DNA of the CDR3 is TGTGCCAGCAGTCCGCGAGGGAGGGCCGTTGATACGCAGTATTTT. Its translation: CASSPRGRAVDTQYF.

The chain is built from TRBV7-9 and TRBJ1-2; TRBD1 is a possible D gene (5 bases). CDR1 is SEHNR and CDR2 is FQNEAQ in the germline V gene (reference sequence). V dropped 5 bases and J dropped 3 bases, with 19 bases sitting between them. This CDR3 spans 16 amino acids. CDR3 sequence reads: CASSAGGQGGDYGYTF. The CDR3 DNA reads TGTGCCAGCAGCGCAGGTGGCCAGGGAGGAGACTATGGCTACACCTTC.

The J gene is TRBJ2-1, the V gene TRBV5-4; 7 nucleotides match TRBD1. V trimming: 4 bases; J trimming: 0 bases; junction bases outside the gene matches: 10. Looked up from germline, CDR1 is SGHNT and CDR2 is YYREEE (reference sequence). The CDR3 totals 17 residues. DNA of the CDR3: TGTGCCAGCAGCACTTTACAGGGGACGAGCTCCTACAATGAGCAGTTCTTC. Translating gives CASSTLQGTSSYNEQFF.

The rearrangement joins TRBV4-1 to TRBJ1-3, with D possibly being TRBD1 (6 bases). Looked up from germline, CDR1 is MGHRA and CDR2 is YSYEKL. The V gene lost 3 bases and the J gene lost 1 base, with 13 bases spanning the gap. This CDR3 has 16 amino acids. This CDR3 reads CASSQVTGSSGNTIYF. As DNA, the CDR3 is TGCGCCAGCAGCCAGGTGACAGGTTCTTCTGGAAACACCATATATTTT.

The J gene is TRBJ1-5, the V gene TRBV5-8; 10 bases align to TRBD1. This CDR3 contains 15 residues. CDR1 is SGHTS and CDR2 is YDEGEE in the germline V gene. V lost 4 bases to trimming and J lost 5 bases; unmatched junction nucleotides: 6. The CDR3 loop is CASSPPGTGDQPQHF. CDR3 DNA: TGTGCCAGCAGCCCCCCCGGGACAGGGGATCAGCCCCAGCATTTT.

V usage is TRBV28 and J usage is TRBJ1-5, with a possible D match to TRBD1 (6 bases). The V end was cut by 8 bases, the J end by 9 bases, with 20 bases between. The CDR3 length is 14 residues. Germline V gene lookup returns CDR1 MDHEN and CDR2 SYDVKM. The CDR3 nucleotides are TGTGCCAGCGGAGAGGGGGGGACGGTGCGGCCCCAGCATTTT. Encoded protein: CASGEGGTVRPQHF.

CDR3 residues: CACAPGQGVEKLFF. The CDR3 region has the DNA TGTGCCTGCGCCCCTGGACAGGGAGTTGAAAAACTGTTTTTT. The chain combines TRBV30 with TRBJ1-4, with TRBD1 matching over 8 bases. CDR1 and CDR2 (germline): GTSNPN, SVGIG (reference sequence). J gave up 7 bases and V 6 bases, and 10 bases lay outside the gene matches. The CDR3 contains 14 residues.

J is TRBJ2-1 and V is TRBV7-8; D gene unclear. The CDR3 spans 13 residues. Trimming left V 7 bases short and J 8 bases short, with 15 bases between. Germline V gene data show CDR1 as SGHVS and CDR2 as FQNEAQ. CDR3 region: CASNPSRRDEQFF. In nucleotides, the CDR3 is TGTGCCAGCAACCCCTCTCGACGGGATGAGCAGTTCTTC.